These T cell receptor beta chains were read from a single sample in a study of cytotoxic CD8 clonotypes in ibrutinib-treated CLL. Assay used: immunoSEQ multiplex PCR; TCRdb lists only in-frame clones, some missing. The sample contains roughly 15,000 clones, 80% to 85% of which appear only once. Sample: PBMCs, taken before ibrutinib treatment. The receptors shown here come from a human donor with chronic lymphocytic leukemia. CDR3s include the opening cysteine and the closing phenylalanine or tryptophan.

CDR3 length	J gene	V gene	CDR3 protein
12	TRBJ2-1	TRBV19	CASGPGYGEQFF
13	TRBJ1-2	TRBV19	CASSRIRGKGYTF
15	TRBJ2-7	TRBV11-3	CASSLGAGTRYEQYF
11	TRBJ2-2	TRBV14	CASSQYGELFF
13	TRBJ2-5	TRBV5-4	CASSLDAEGAQYF
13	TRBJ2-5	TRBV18	CASSPGQQETQYF
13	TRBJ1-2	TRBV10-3	CAISEWPPGGYTF
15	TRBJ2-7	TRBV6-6	CASSYSVRASSEQYF
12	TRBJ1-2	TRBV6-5	CASSYMGHGYTF
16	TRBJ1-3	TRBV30	CAWSPASPLSGNTIYF
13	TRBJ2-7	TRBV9	CASSVGTRGEQYF
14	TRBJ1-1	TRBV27	CASSLHVMNTEAFF
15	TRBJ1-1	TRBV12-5	CASVGSGGARTEAFF
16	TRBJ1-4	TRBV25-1	CASSEFRGLSNEKLFF
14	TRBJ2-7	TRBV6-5	CASSPGQGGYEQYF
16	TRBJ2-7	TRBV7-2	CASSYSGLASSYEQYF
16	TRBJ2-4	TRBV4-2	CASSQEGGAAKNIQYF
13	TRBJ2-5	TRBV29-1	CSVAVGVPETQYF